Here is one T cell receptor (beta chain) with its context. As yet, its antigen is unknown. Authors of the study amplified TCR beta CDR3 regions from RNA transcripts. Researchers ran a first-round RT-PCR on the TCR CDR3 using the HTBI primer set. MiXCR, applied by TCRdb to the multiplex PCR reads, yields one record per CDR3 protein. Among hundreds of thousands of distinct CDR3 sequences, roughly 14% were seen once, and the ten largest hold roughly an eighth. This specimen comes from a study of T cells in Graves' hyperthyroidism and ophthalmopathy. Study-wide results and limits: A model using 13 V-J features told ophthalmopathy apart from stable hyperthyroidism.

The CDR3 length is 14 residues. Per the germline V gene, CDR1 is SNHLY and CDR2 is FYNNEI. The ends lost 6 bases at V and 6 bases at J; junction bases unmatched: 7. Graves' hyperthyroidism without ophthalmopathy progression within 18 months was termed stable. Diagnosis relied on clinical symptoms, serum thyroxine and TRAb, thyroid ultrasound and orbital computed tomography. The chain is built from TRBV2 and TRBJ2-1, with TRBD1 matching 8 bases. The sample comprised blood. This TCR was recovered from a woman between 18 and 30 years old with Graves' hyperthyroidism. The CDR3 loop reads CASRSGQESNEQFF. CDR3 sequence (DNA): TGTGCCAGCAGATCGGGACAGGAATCCAATGAGCAGTTCTTC.